This is a list of T cell receptor beta chains from one sample in a study of Ad26.COV2.S vaccination and SARS-CoV-2 variants. Produced via immunoSEQ multiplex PCR; TCRdb's table is partial and in-frame only. The sample includes over 400,000 clones, roughly 90% of them seen just once. Material: peripheral blood, obtained in a trial of Ad26.COV2.S vaccine versus placebo. Every receptor here comes from a person aged 18-65 years who received the Ad26.COV2.S COVID-19 vaccine or a placebo. The CDR3 runs from the conserved cysteine through the conserved F or W. The D gene is left open where the match is weak. Only part of the rows carry a size: once, few, many, or a class if the clone is expanded.

D	size	V	J	DNA	CDR3
NA	NA	TRBV28	TRBJ2-7	TGTGCCAGCAGTTTATTTCTACGTAGAGGGACACATTCCTACGAGCAGTACTTC	CASSLFLRRGTHSYEQYF
TRBD1	NA	TRBV3-1/TRBV3-2	TRBJ1-5	TGTGCCAGCAGCCAAGGACAGGGCGGCAATCAGCCCCAGCATTTT	CASSQGQGGNQPQHF
NA	NA	TRBV4-1	TRBJ1-5	TGCGCCAGCAGCCAAGATTTAGTATTCAATCAGCCCCAGCATTTT	CASSQDLVFNQPQHF
TRBD1	NA	TRBV6-5	TRBJ1-1	TGTGCCAGCAGCTCTTCTACCACAGGGGGGACTGAAGCTTTCTTT	CASSSSTTGGTEAFF
NA	NA	TRBV24-1	TRBJ1-6	TGTGCCGCATGGGGGGGGGACCCCAATTCACCCCTCCACTTT	CAAWGGDPNSPLHF
NA	NA	TRBV9	TRBJ1-3	TGTGCCAGCAGCGTAGGGGGGGTTACGGACACCATATATTTT	CASSVGGVTDTIYF
TRBD1	NA	TRBV13	TRBJ2-5	TGTGCCAGCAGCTCCTATCGACAGGGCCAAGAGACCCAGTACTTC	CASSSYRQGQETQYF
TRBD2	NA	TRBV5-5	TRBJ2-1	TGTGCCAGCAGCTTCCCTAGCGGGGGGTACAATGAGCAGTTCTTC	CASSFPSGGYNEQFF
NA	NA	TRBV5-1	TRBJ2-5	TGCGCCAGCAGCCCCCTGGGTGGGTCCCAAGAGACCCAGTACTTC	CASSPLGGSQETQYF
TRBD1	NA	TRBV24-1	TRBJ2-5	TGTGCCACCAGTGATGCTGGGACAGGAAGACAAGAGACCCAGTACTTC	CATSDAGTGRQETQYF
NA	once	TRBV6-4	TRBJ2-3	TGTGCCAGCAGTGATAGGGAAGATGCAGATACGCAGTATTTT	CASSDREDADTQYF
NA	once	TRBV7-9	TRBJ1-1	TGTGCCAGCAGCGCGGGACTTGGGATTCGGATGAACACTGAAGCTTTCTTT	CASSAGLGIRMNTEAFF
TRBD2	NA	TRBV6-4	TRBJ2-1	TGTGCCAGCAGTGAAACCGGGACTAGCGATGTCCATGAGCAGTTCTTC	CASSETGTSDVHEQFF
NA	NA	TRBV19	TRBJ2-3	TGTGCCAGTAGCCAACCCGGGGGCGACAGGGACGGCACAGATACGCAGTATTTT	CASSQPGGDRDGTDTQYF
TRBD1	once	TRBV10-3	TRBJ2-4	TGTGCCATCAGTGAGAACAGGGGGATTGGAAACATTCAGTACTTC	CAISENRGIGNIQYF
NA	once	TRBV21-1	TRBJ1-5	TGTGCCAGCAGCAAACGAGGACAGTACAATCAGCCCCAGCATTTT	CASSKRGQYNQPQHF
TRBD1	NA	TRBV24-1	TRBJ2-3	TGTGCCACCAGTGATCCGGGACAGGGAAGCACAGATACGCAGTATTTT	CATSDPGQGSTDTQYF
NA	NA	TRBV5-4	TRBJ2-1	TGTGCCAGCAGCCCCCAACGCGGGGTATACGGTGAGCAGTTCTTC	CASSPQRGVYGEQFF
NA	NA	TRBV12-3/TRBV12-4	TRBJ1-1	TGTGCCAGCAGTTTAGCGCTCGGTGTAATGGCTTTCTTT	CASSLALGVMAFF
NA	NA	TRBV13	TRBJ2-2	TGTGCCAGCAGCCCAGTTACAGGGAACACCGGGGAGCTGTTTTTT	CASSPVTGNTGELFF
NA	NA	TRBV5-6	TRBJ1-1	TGTGCCAGCAGCTTGGTTTCAGGGACGGACACTGAAGCTTTCTTT	CASSLVSGTDTEAFF
TRBD1	NA	TRBV18	TRBJ1-2	TGTGCCAGCTCAGCGACAGGGAACTATGGCTACACCTTC	CASSATGNYGYTF
NA	NA	TRBV30	TRBJ1-2	TGTGCCTGGAGTAGGGTGGCAGGAGCTAACTATGGCTACACCTTC	CAWSRVAGANYGYTF
TRBD1	NA	TRBV4-3	TRBJ2-7	TGCGCCAGCAGCCAAGAGGGGAGACAGGGGTACGAGCAGTACTTC	CASSQEGRQGYEQYF
TRBD1	NA	TRBV19	TRBJ2-7	TGTGCCAGTAGTATAGGCGGTATACAGGGGTCCTACGAGCAGTACTTC	CASSIGGIQGSYEQYF
NA	NA	TRBV27	TRBJ1-2	TGTGCCAGCAGTGCGGGCGGATTGGGAGAGAACTATGGCTACACCTTC	CASSAGGLGENYGYTF
TRBD2	NA	TRBV7-6	TRBJ2-1	TGTGCCAGCAGCTTAGCTCCTAGCGGGGGGGCGGGTGAGCAGTTCTTC	CASSLAPSGGAGEQFF
NA	NA	TRBV9	TRBJ2-5	TGTGCCAGCAGCTCACGACTAGGACAGCGAGAGACCCAGTACTTC	CASSSRLGQRETQYF
TRBD1	NA	TRBV2	TRBJ1-5	TGTGCCAGCAGTGAGGGGAGGACAGGGTTTCAGCCCCAGCATTTT	CASSEGRTGFQPQHF
NA	NA	TRBV5-6	TRBJ2-7	TGTGCCAGCAGCTCGGCCGGGGGAGTCCGCTACGAGCAGTACTTC	CASSSAGGVRYEQYF
NA	NA	TRBV4-3	TRBJ2-7	TGCGCCAGCAGCCAGGATCCGGGACATTACTACGAGCAGTACTTC	CASSQDPGHYYEQYF
NA	NA	TRBV19	TRBJ2-5	TGTGCCAGTAGTATGGGGACACAAGAGACCCAGTACTTC	CASSMGTQETQYF
NA	once	TRBV6-1	TRBJ1-1	TGTGCCAGCAGTGAAGCGGGGATGGGGGCTTGGAACACTGAAGCTTTCTTT	CASSEAGMGAWNTEAFF
NA	NA	TRBV3-1/TRBV3-2	TRBJ2-7	TGTGCCAGCAGCAACTCAAGCGGGCTACCTTCCTACGAGCAGTACTTC	CASSNSSGLPSYEQYF
NA	NA	TRBV15	TRBJ2-5	TGTGCCACCAGCAGAGACCCAGGTCCGAGTGCGACCCAGTACTTC	CATSRDPGPSATQYF
NA	NA	TRBV4-1	TRBJ2-5	TGCGCCAGCAGCCAAGGTTTGTTGGGTGGCGAGACCCAGTACTTC	CASSQGLLGGETQYF
TRBD2	NA	TRBV5-4	TRBJ2-5	TGTGCCAGCAGCTTAGTGTTAGCGGGGGGGGAGACCCAGTACTTC	CASSLVLAGGETQYF
NA	NA	TRBV5-1	TRBJ2-5	TGCGCCAGCAGCTTATGGACTCAAGAGACCCAGTACTTC	CASSLWTQETQYF
NA	NA	TRBV7-2	TRBJ2-4	TGTGCCAGCAGCCTTGGGCCGGACCTAGCCAAAAACATTCAGTACTTC	CASSLGPDLAKNIQYF
NA	NA	TRBV6-2/TRBV6-3	TRBJ2-1	TGTGCCAGCAGTTACTACGGCATCGGGACCCCCAATGAGCAGTTCTTC	CASSYYGIGTPNEQFF
TRBD2	NA	TRBV4-3	TRBJ2-3	TGCGCCAGCAGCCAAGATGAGCGGGGGGGCTCAGATACGCAGTATTTT	CASSQDERGGSDTQYF
NA	NA	TRBV19	TRBJ1-2	TGTGCCAGTAGTATCCCCGGGGGCAGAGGGACTAACTATGGCTACACCTTC	CASSIPGGRGTNYGYTF
NA	NA	TRBV29-1	TRBJ1-4	TGCAGCGTGGGGGGAGAGGTTGAAAAACTGTTTTTT	CSVGGEVEKLFF
NA	once	TRBV5-5	TRBJ2-7	TGTGCCAGCAGCCAGGACAGCTTGGTCTACGAGCAGTACTTC	CASSQDSLVYEQYF
NA	NA	TRBV7-2	TRBJ1-5	TGTGCCAGCAGCTTCGGGGGTTCTCAGCCCCAGCATTTT	CASSFGGSQPQHF
NA	NA	TRBV2	TRBJ1-6	TGTGCCAGCGGGACCGCCGGGAATTCACCCCTCCACTTT	CASGTAGNSPLHF
NA	NA	TRBV7-9	TRBJ2-1	TGTGCCAGCAGCCCGACAGCGAATGAGCAGTTCTTC	CASSPTANEQFF
NA	NA	TRBV18	TRBJ2-3	TGTGCCAGCTCAGCCGCTTCCACAGATACGCAGTATTTT	CASSAASTDTQYF
NA	NA	TRBV19	TRBJ1-4	TGTGCCAGTAGCCGGGACCGGATAGATGAAAAACTGTTTTTT	CASSRDRIDEKLFF
NA	few	TRBV18	TRBJ1-2	TGTGCCAGCTCACCGGTATCCACCTATGGCTACACCTTC	CASSPVSTYGYTF
TRBD2	NA	TRBV4-3	TRBJ2-2	TGCGCCAGCAGCTCCTCGACTAGCGGGGGGGCCTACGGGGAGCTGTTTTTT	CASSSSTSGGAYGELFF
NA	NA	TRBV11-2	TRBJ2-4	TGTGCCAGCAGCTTAGGGCAGAAAAACATTCAGTACTTC	CASSLGQKNIQYF
NA	NA	TRBV4-1	TRBJ1-1	TGCGCCAGCAGCCAAGATCAGGGAACCCTAATGAACACTGAAGCTTTCTTT	CASSQDQGTLMNTEAFF
NA	NA	TRBV7-2	TRBJ2-7	TGTGCCAGCAGCTACCGGGACGCGAGCTCCTACGAGCAGTACTTC	CASSYRDASSYEQYF
TRBD1	few	TRBV5-4	TRBJ2-7	TGTGCCAGCAGCTCCCGATACCGGGACAGATACGAGCAGTACTTC	CASSSRYRDRYEQYF